Described below is a single T cell receptor (beta chain) sequence and its context. Antigen specificity is unknown. BIOMED2 TRB-A/B primer pools were used in multiplex TRB PCR. TCRdb passed the multiplex PCR reads through MiXCR, listing each CDR3 protein once. The data show around 10,000 distinct CDR3 sequences, with around 34% seen just once and 15% to 20% held by the top ten. This entry is derived from a study of T and B cells in COVID-19 patients. Study information: The recovered cohort's median age was roughly 31 years, versus 65 to 80 years in active infection.

The CDR3 is 13 amino acids. Trimming removed 6 bases at V and 5 bases at J, with 13 bases between. Germline V gene data show CDR1 as MNHEY and CDR2 as SVGAGI. Whole-study results and caveats: At recovery TRB diversity and richness exceeded healthy donors, after highly clonal active COVID-19 repertoires. Blood from mildly ill patients while symptomatic, and early samples from severe cases, were scarce.

Blood genomic DNA input for TRB amplification was about 240-550 ng. This receptor was obtained from a human donor with active COVID-19. Input material: blood. J is TRBJ1-2 and V is TRBV6-5; D might be TRBD1 (6 bases). The CDR3 region has the DNA TGTGCCAGCAGGCCAGGGGCAGGGTATGGCTACACCTTC. Protein: CASRPGAGYGYTF.